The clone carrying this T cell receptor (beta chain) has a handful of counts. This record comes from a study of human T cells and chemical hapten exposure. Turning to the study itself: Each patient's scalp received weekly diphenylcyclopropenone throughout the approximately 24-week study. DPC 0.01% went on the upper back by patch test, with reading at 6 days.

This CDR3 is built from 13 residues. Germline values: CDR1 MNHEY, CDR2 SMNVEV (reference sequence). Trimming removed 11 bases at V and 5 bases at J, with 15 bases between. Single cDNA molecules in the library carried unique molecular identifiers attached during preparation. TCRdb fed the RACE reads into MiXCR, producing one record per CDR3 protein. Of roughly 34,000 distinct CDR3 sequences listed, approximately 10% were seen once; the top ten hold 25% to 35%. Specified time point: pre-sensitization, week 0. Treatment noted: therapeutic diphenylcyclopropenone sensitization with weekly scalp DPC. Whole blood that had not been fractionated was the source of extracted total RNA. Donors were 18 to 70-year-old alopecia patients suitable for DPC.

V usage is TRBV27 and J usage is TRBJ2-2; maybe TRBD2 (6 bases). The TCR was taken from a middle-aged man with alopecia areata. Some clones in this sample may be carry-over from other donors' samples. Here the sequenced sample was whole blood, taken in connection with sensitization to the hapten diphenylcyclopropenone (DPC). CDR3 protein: CAVTGDRTGELFF. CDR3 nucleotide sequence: TGTGCCGTCACGGGAGACAGAACCGGGGAGCTGTTTTTT.